This record concerns one T cell receptor (beta chain) sequence. What it recognizes is unknown. Every donor was a healthy person donating bone marrow. The data belong to a study of cytomegalovirus exposure and HLA in healthy donors. Study conclusions and caveats: In a later analysis, TCR beta V- and J-gene trimming was associated with a missense DCLRE1C variant. Using the classifier, cytomegalovirus status was reportedly diagnosed with high specificity and sensitivity.

PCR was performed using 60 Vbeta and 13 Jbeta primers. Source study methods: Approximately 72 million unique TCR beta chains, about 11 million of them shared, were counted by a later analysis. Assay: immunoSEQ multiplex PCR; the TCRdb copy retains only in-frame clones and omits some. The V and J calls and clone size were taken over from that table, and D and trimming were inferred from the DNA. The repertoire holds some 170,000 clones, with almost 80% as singletons. Deletions cut 0 bases from V and 0 bases from J, with 9 bases between. Germline assignment: CDR1 SGHTA and CDR2 FQGNSA. This CDR3 is built from 16 residues.

This chain joins TRBV7-2 and TRBJ2-1; D is uncertain. What was sequenced was PBMCs. This sequence originates from a woman aged 50 to 65 in good health and CMV-seronegative. The CDR3, as DNA: TGTGCCAGCAGCTTAGCGGTGACTGACTCCTACAATGAGCAGTTCTTC. This gives the protein CASSLAVTDSYNEQFF.